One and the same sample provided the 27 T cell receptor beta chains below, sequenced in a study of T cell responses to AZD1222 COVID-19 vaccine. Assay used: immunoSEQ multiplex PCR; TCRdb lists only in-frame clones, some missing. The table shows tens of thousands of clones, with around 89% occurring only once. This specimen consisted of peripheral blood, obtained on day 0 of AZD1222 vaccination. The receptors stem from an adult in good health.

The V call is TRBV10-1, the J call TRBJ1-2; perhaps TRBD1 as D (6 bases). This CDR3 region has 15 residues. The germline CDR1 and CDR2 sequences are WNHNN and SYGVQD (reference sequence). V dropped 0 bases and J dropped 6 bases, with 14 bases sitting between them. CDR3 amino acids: CASSESIRTANGYTF. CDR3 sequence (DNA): TGCGCCAGCAGTGAGTCGATTAGGACAGCGAATGGCTACACCTTC.

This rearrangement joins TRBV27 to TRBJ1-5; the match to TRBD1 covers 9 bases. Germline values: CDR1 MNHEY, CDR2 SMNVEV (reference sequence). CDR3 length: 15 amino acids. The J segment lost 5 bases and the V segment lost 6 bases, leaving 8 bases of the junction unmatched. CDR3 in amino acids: CASRYRGRGDQPQHF. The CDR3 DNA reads TGTGCCAGCAGGTACAGGGGGCGTGGGGATCAGCCCCAGCATTTT.

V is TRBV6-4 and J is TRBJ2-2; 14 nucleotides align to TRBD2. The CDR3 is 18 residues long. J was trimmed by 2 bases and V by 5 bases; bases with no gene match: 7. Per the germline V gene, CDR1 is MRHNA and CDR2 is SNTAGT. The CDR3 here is CASSLSGTSGGNTGELFF. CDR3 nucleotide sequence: TGTGCCAGCAGTCTCTCCGGGACTAGCGGGGGTAACACCGGGGAGCTGTTTTTT.

CDR3 in amino acids: CASSQGLARSIDQPQHF. The CDR3 nucleotides read TGCGCCAGCAGCCAAGGACTGGCCCGGTCAATTGATCAGCCCCAGCATTTT. V gene TRBV4-1 combines with J gene TRBJ1-5, with no clear D. This CDR3 has 17 amino acids. Trimming took 1 base from V and 5 from J, leaving 18 bases between them. From germline, CDR1 is MGHRA and CDR2 YSYEKL.

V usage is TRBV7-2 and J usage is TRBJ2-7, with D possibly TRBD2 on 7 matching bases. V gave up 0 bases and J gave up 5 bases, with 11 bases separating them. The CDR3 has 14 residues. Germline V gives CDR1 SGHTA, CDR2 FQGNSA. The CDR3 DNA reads TGTGCCAGCAGCTTAGCGGGGGGGCGCGACGAGCAGTACTTC. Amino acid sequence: CASSLAGGRDEQYF.

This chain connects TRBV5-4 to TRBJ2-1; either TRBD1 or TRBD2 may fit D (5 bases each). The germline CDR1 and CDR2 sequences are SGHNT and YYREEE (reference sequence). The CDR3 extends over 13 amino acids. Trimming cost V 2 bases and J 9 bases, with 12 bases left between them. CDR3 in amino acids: CASSFLGPPEQFF. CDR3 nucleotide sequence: TGTGCCAGCAGCTTTTTGGGACCGCCTGAGCAGTTCTTC.

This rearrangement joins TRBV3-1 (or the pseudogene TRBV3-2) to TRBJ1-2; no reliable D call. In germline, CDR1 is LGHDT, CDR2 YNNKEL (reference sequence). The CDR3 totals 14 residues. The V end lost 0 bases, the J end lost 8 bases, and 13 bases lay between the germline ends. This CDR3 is CASSQDLATRGYTF. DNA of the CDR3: TGTGCCAGCAGCCAAGATCTGGCCACTCGGGGCTACACCTTC.

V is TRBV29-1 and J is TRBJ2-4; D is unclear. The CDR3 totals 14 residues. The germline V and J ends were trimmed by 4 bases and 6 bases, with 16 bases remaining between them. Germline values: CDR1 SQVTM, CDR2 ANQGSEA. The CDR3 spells CSVVTAGWGNIQYF. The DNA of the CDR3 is TGCAGCGTTGTAACCGCTGGGTGGGGAAACATTCAGTACTTC.

CDR3 nucleotide sequence: TGTGCCAGCAGCCAAGATAAAACGAATGGGTTACTAGCCAAAAACATTCAGTACTTC. Its protein is CASSQDKTNGLLAKNIQYF. J is TRBJ2-4 and V is TRBV3-1 (or the pseudogene TRBV3-2); no firm D call. With 0 bases removed from V and 0 bases from J, the gap between germline ends came to 18 bases. This CDR3 has 19 amino acids. Germline V gene lookup returns CDR1 LGHDT and CDR2 YNNKEL (reference sequence).

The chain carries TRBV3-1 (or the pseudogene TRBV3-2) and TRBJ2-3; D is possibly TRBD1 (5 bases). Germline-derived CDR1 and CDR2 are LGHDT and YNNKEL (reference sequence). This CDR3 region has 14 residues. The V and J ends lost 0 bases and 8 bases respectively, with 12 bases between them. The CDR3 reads CASSQELGRATQYF. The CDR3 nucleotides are TGTGCCAGCAGCCAAGAATTAGGCAGGGCTACGCAGTATTTT.

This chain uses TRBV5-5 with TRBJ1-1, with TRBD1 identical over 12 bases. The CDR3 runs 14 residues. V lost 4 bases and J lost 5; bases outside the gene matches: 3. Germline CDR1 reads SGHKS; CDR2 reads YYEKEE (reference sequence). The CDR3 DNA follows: TGTGCCAGCAGCCGGGACAGGGGGCGGACTGAAGCTTTCTTT. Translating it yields CASSRDRGRTEAFF.

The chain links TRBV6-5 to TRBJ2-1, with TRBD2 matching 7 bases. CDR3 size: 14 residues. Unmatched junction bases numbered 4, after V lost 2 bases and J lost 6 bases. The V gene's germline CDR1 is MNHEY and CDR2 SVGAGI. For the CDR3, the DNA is TGTGCCAGCAGTTACGTGGGGGAGGGCAATGAGCAGTTCTTC. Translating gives CASSYVGEGNEQFF.

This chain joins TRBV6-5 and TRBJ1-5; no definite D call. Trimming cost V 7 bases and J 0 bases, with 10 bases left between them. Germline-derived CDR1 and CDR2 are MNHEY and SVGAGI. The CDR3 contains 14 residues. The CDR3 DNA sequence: TGTGCCAGCACAAGAGGCCATAGCAATCAGCCCCAGCATTTT. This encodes CASTRGHSNQPQHF.

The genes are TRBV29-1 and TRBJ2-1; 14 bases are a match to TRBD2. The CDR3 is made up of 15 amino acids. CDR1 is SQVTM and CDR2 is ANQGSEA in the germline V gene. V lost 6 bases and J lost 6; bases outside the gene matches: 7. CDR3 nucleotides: TGCAGCGTAGGACTAGCGGGGGGCTCAGGCAATGAGCAGTTCTTC. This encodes CSVGLAGGSGNEQFF.

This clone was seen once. CDR3 sequence reads: CASHPTGNTEAFF. CDR3 in DNA: TGTGCCAGCCACCCTACCGGGAACACTGAAGCTTTCTTT. The rearrangement links TRBV7-9 to TRBJ1-1, with D unclear. This CDR3 is 13 amino acids long. The germline CDR1 and CDR2 sequences are SEHNR and FQNEAQ (reference sequence). V shed 8 bases and J shed 1 base, with 11 bases lying between them.

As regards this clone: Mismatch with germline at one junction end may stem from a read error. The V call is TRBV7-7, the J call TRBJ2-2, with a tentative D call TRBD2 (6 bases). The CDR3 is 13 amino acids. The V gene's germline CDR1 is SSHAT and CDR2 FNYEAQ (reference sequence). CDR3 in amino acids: CASSGLASGELFF. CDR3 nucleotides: TGTGCTAGCAGCGGGCTAGCGTCCGGGGAGCTGTTTTTT.

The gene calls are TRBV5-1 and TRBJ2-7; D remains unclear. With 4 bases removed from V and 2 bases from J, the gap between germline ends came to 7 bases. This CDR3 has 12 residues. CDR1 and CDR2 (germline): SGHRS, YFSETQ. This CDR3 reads CASSKNPYEQYF. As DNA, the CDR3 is TGCGCCAGCAGCAAGAATCCCTACGAGCAGTACTTC.

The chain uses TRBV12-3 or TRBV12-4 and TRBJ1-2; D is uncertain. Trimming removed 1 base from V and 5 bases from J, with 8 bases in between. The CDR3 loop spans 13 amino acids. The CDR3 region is CASSLVSAYGYTF. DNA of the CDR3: TGTGCCAGCAGTTTAGTGTCTGCGTATGGCTACACCTTC.

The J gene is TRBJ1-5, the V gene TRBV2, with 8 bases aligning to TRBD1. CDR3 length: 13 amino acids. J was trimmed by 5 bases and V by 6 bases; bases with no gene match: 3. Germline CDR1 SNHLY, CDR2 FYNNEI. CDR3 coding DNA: TGTGCCAGCAGCCTGGACAGGGATCAGCCCCAGCATTTT. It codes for CASSLDRDQPQHF.

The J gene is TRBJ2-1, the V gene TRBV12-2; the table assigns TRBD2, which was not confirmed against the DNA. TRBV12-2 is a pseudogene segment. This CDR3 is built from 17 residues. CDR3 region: CASRPTMGLAGDNEQFF. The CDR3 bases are TGTGCAAGTCGCCCAACGATGGGACTAGCGGGGGACAATGAGCAGTTCTTC.

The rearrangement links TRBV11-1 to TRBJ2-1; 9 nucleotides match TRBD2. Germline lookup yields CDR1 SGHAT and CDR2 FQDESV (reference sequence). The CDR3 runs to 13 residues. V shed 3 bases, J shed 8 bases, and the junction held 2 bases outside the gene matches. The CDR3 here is CASSFAGGDEQFF. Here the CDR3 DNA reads TGTGCCAGCAGCTTTGCGGGGGGGGATGAGCAGTTCTTC. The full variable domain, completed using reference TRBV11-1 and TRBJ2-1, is EAEVAQSPRYKITEKSQAVAFWCDPISGHATLYWYRQILGQGPELLVQFQDESVVDDSQLPKDRFSAERLKGVDSTLKIQPAELGDSAMYLCASSFAGGDEQFFGPGTRLTVL.

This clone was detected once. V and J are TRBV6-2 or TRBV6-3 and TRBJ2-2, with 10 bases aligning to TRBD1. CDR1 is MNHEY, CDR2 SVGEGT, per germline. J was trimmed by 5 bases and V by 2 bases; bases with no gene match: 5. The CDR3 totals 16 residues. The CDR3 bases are TGTGCCAGCAGTTACCCCTTGGGACAGGGGACCGGGGAGCTGTTTTTT. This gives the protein CASSYPLGQGTGELFF.

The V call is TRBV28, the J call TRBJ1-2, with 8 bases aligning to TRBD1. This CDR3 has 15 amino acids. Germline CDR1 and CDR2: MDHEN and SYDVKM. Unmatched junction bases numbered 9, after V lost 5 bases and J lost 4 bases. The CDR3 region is CASSLGTGKAYGYTF. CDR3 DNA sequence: TGTGCCAGCAGTCTTGGGACAGGAAAGGCCTATGGCTACACCTTC.

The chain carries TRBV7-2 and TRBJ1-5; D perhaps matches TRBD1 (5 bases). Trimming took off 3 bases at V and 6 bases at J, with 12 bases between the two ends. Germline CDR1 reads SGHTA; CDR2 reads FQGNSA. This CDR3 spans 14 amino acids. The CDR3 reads CASSFARAGQPQHF. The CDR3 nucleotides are TGTGCCAGCAGCTTCGCCAGGGCTGGTCAGCCCCAGCATTTT.

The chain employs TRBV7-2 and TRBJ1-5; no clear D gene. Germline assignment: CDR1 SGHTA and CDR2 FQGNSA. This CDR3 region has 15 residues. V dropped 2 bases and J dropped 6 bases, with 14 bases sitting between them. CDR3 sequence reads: CASSLNPWESQPQHF. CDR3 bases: TGTGCCAGCAGCTTAAACCCTTGGGAATCTCAGCCCCAGCATTTT.

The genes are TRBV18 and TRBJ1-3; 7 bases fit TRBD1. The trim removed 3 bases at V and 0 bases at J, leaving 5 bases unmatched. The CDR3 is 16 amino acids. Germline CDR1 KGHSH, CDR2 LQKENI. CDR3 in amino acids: CASSPRDRSSGNTIYF. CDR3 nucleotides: TGTGCCAGCTCACCCAGGGACAGAAGCTCTGGAAACACCATATATTTT.

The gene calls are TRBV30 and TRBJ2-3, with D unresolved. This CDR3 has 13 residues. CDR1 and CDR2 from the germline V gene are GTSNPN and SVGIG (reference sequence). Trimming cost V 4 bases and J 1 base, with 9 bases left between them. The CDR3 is CAWTPGGTDTQYF. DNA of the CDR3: TGTGCCTGGACCCCTGGGGGCACAGATACGCAGTATTTT.